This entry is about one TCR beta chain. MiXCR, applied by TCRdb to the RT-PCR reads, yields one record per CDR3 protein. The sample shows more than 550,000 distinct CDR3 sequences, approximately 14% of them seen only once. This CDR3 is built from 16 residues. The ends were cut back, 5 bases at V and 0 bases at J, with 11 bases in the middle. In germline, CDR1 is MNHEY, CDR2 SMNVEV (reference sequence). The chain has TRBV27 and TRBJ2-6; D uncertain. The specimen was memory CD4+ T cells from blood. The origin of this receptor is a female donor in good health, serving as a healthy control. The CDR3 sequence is CASSSTVGSGANVLTF. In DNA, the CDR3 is TGTGCCAGCAGTAGCACCGTGGGCTCTGGGGCCAACGTCCTGACTTTC.